A selection of T cell receptor beta chains follows, all from one sample in a study of T-cell memory formation after mild COVID-19. MiXCR, applied by TCRdb to the 5' RACE reads, yields one record per CDR3 protein. The sample lists approximately 260,000 distinct CDR3 sequences, 16% seen once, with 22% in the top ten. Sequencing used PBMCs or a T cell subset sorted from them (not recorded which). Receptors were obtained from a man aged 18 to 29 who had mild COVID-19 (a few samples of this study predate the infection). Cell type and time point are not known. CDR3s include the opening cysteine and the closing phenylalanine or tryptophan. A D gene is named only where the DNA matches it firmly. Clone size appears in some rows only: once, few, many, or a class for an expanded clone.

d_gene,abundance,j_gene,v_gene,CDR3nt,CDR3aa
TRBD1,-,TRBJ1-2,TRBV4-3,TGCGCCAGCAGCCAAGATTGGGACAGGGGAAGATATGGCTACACCTTC,CASSQDWDRGRYGYTF
-,-,TRBJ2-2,TRBV25-1,TGTGCCAGCAGTGAGGCGGGGACCGGGGAGCTGTTTTTT,CASSEAGTGELFF
-,many,TRBJ2-3,TRBV6-5,TGTGCCAGCAGTTACTCGACGGGGGTACCAGATACGCAGTATTTT,CASSYSTGVPDTQYF
-,few,TRBJ2-5,TRBV24-1,TGTGCCACCAGTGATTCTGAGGCGGGAGAGACCCAGTACTTC,CATSDSEAGETQYF
TRBD1,-,TRBJ2-1,TRBV7-7,TGTGCCAGCAGCACGGGACAGGGGTTGCTCTCTGAGCAGTTCTTC,CASSTGQGLLSEQFF
-,-,TRBJ2-4,TRBV4-2,TGTGCCAGCAGCCCTGGGGTGGGTACCAAAAACATTCAGTACTTC,CASSPGVGTKNIQYF
TRBD1,-,TRBJ2-4,TRBV7-2,TGTGCCAGCAGTCCCGAGGGGGCGCCTGACCAATACTTAGCCAAAAACATTCAGTACTTC,CASSPEGAPDQYLAKNIQYF
-,few,TRBJ2-1,TRBV20-1,TGCAGTGCTAGATGGGGGGATGAGCAGTTCTTC,CSARWGDEQFF
-,few,TRBJ2-7,TRBV6-5,TGTGCCAGCAGTTGGGCGGGGGCCTCCTACGAGCAGTACTTC,CASSWAGASYEQYF
-,-,TRBJ1-5,TRBV6-5,TGTGCCAGCAGTTACTCCGTATCTCAGCCCCAGCATTTT,CASSYSVSQPQHF
-,few,TRBJ1-1,TRBV7-2,TGTGCCAGCAGCTCTCAAGCCGGCGACACTGAAGCTTTCTTT,CASSSQAGDTEAFF
-,-,TRBJ2-2,TRBV25-1,TGTGCCAGCAGTGGTATCGGGCGGGGGCCCGGAAACACCGGGGAGCTGTTTTTT,CASSGIGRGPGNTGELFF
-,few,TRBJ1-1,TRBV5-1,TGCGCCAGCAGCTTGGGGTTGTTCGAGAACACTGAAGCTTTCTTT,CASSLGLFENTEAFF
-,few,TRBJ1-4,TRBV12-3/TRBV12-4,TGTGCCAGCCTTGAAGGCACCGCAACTAATGAAAAACTGTTTTTT,CASLEGTATNEKLFF